Listed here is a single TCR beta chain. It has no known antigen specificity. No much larger clone exists at a distance of one base, and base qualities are not known. The CDR3 regions of human TCRbeta chains were analyzed by immunosequencing. As for how the authors treated the data: Repertoire TCRs were checked for matches against a reference library of SARS-CoV-2-specific TCRs that had been generated using the MIRA antigen-specificity platform. Breadth meant the fraction of unique TCRs that were SARS-CoV-2-associated, whereas depth meant the fraction of total T cells that were SARS-CoV-2-associated. Each spike-specific TCR was assigned to its reactive spike region and to a CD4 or CD8 class using the MIRA data. Log10-transformed breadth and depth values were compared by one-way ANOVA with Sidak's multiple comparisons tests. TCRdb took this table from immuneACCESS and kept in-frame rearrangements with V and J called. Such tables lack part of the clones; where checked against another copy, unresolved V genes explain under half of the gap, and the rest is unexplained. The DNA was the basis for D and trimming; V, J and clone size are from that table. For this sample the table gives 100,000 to 150,000 clones, of which around 90% were detected only once. Clones ranked in the top ten supply approximately 4.5% of the sample.

The time point label for this specimen denotes: baseline before first vaccination. The vaccinee samples were drawn from two UK trials, COV001 and COV002, one of which was a single-blind randomized controlled phase 2/3 trial testing AZD1222 (ChAdOx1 nCoV-19) in healthy adults. Trial participant PBMC samples were collected at day 0 and day 28 after the second dose for TCRbeta chain sequencing. The sample belongs to a study of T cell responses to AZD1222 COVID-19 vaccine (dated by TCRdb to 2020 to 2023). Context from the whole study: Because spike-specific TCR depth and breadth did not differ between the two schedules, AZD1222 recipients who got a second dose at roughly 4 weeks were pooled with those who got a second dose at roughly 12 weeks. Trial participants were enrolled into age subgroups of 18-55, 56-69 and 70-plus years, which contained about 150, 28 and 57 TCR-sequenced participants, respectively. TCR sequencing covered roughly 230 trial participants: 200 to 220 given two doses of AZD1222 and 26 given two doses of MenACWY control vaccine.

Beyond this particular receptor, the publication reports: The 56-69-year group was small, and its depth increase did not reach significance, likely because of low power. Spike-specific TCR breadth and depth rose significantly after two AZD1222 doses compared with day 0 and with MenACWY recipients. Reportedly, almost half of the unique spike-specific TCRs recognized epitopes lying outside the regions that are mutated in the B.1.351 and B.1.1.7 variants. Vaccine-associated CD4 TCRs spanned the whole spike protein, with dominant responses in regions 160-218 and 743-854. Because no day 14 peak-response samples were available, repertoires were characterized only after the peak T cell response. Conclusions about previously exposed vaccinees are limited because only five to seven AZD1222 recipients were SARS-CoV-2 seropositive at baseline. Participants were mostly white British and included more females than males, and it was suggested by the authors that clonal diversity may have been underestimated.

The CDR3 measures 15 amino acids from cysteine to phenylalanine. Only the CDR3 region is kept as DNA, spanning 45 bases read in frame from base 1. Trimming takes 4 bases from V and 1 base from J, and the germline ends sit 14 bases apart. The germline V gene encodes CDR1 SGHRS and CDR2 YFSETQ. The chain is encoded by TRBV5-1 joined to TRBJ1-1, with the D gene uncertain. The sequence derives from an adult in good health. This sample comprised peripheral blood, obtained on day 0 of AZD1222 vaccination. CDR3 protein: CASSRALDGNTEAFF. In nucleotides, the sequence is TGCGCCAGCAGCAGGGCCTTGGACGGGAACACTGAAGCTTTCTTT.